This T cell receptor beta chain was captured by sequencing in a study of cytomegalovirus exposure and HLA in healthy donors. 60 Vbeta and 13 Jbeta primers were used in PCR. Authors' processing steps: Some 11 million of the about 80 million unique TCR beta chains counted in a later analysis were shared. The repertoire was sequenced with immunoSEQ multiplex PCR; TCRdb's copy has only in-frame clones and lacks some. V and J calls and clone size come straight from that table; D and trimming were deduced from the DNA. The table records over 200,000 clones, over 80% of them present only once. This CDR3 contains 15 residues. V lost 0 bases, J lost 2 bases, and 13 bases lay in between. The germline CDR1 and CDR2 sequences are SQVTM and ANQGSEA.

The J gene is TRBJ1-1, the V gene TRBV29-1; D may be TRBD1 (6 bases). This clonotype was sampled from a middle-aged man in good health and CMV-seropositive. Sample: PBMCs. DNA for the CDR3: TGCAGCGTTGAAGAGGGGGGGGGCTTAAACACTGAAGCTTTCTTT. This sequence encodes CSVEEGGGLNTEAFF.